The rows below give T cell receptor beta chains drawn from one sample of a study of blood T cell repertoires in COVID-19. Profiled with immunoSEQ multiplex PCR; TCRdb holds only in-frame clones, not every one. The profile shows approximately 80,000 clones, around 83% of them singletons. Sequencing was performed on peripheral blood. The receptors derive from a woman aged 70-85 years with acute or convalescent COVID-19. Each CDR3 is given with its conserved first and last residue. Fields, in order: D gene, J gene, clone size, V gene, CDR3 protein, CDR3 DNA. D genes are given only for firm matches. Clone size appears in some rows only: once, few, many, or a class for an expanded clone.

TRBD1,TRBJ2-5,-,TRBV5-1,CASSLLGGLRETQYF,TGCGCCAGCAGCTTGTTAGGGGGCTTACGGGAGACCCAGTACTTC
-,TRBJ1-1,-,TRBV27,CASSAQSGTEAFF,TGTGCCAGCAGTGCCCAAAGCGGAACTGAAGCTTTCTTT
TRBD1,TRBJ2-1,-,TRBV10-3,CAISESGTGFYNEQFF,TGTGCCATCAGTGAGTCGGGGACAGGGTTCTACAATGAGCAGTTCTTC
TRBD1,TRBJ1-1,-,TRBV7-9,CASSLTGVTEAFF,TGTGCCAGCAGCCTCACAGGGGTAACTGAAGCTTTCTTT
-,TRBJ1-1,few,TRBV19,CASLGAGFGLLGNTEAFF,TGTGCCAGTTTAGGAGCCGGGTTTGGCCTCCTCGGAAACACTGAAGCTTTCTTT
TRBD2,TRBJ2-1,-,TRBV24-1,CATRGGAGYNEQFF,TGTGCCACTCGCGGGGGGGCTGGTTACAATGAGCAGTTCTTC
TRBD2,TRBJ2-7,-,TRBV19,CASSSGGRTYEQYF,TGTGCCAGTAGTTCGGGGGGTCGTACCTACGAGCAGTACTTC
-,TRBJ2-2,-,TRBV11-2,CASSLVVGAGESPGELFF,TGTGCCAGCAGCTTAGTTGTAGGGGCAGGGGAAAGTCCCGGGGAGCTGTTTTTT
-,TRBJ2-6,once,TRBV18,CASSESGQSSGANVLTF,TGTGCCAGCTCAGAATCAGGACAGAGCTCTGGGGCCAACGTCCTGACTTTC
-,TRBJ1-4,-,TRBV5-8,CASSLETPTNEKLFF,TGTGCCAGCAGCTTGGAGACTCCAACTAATGAAAAACTGTTTTTT
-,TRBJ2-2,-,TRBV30,CAWRRSRTDNTGELFF,TGTGCCTGGAGAAGGTCCCGGACAGATAACACCGGGGAGCTGTTTTTT
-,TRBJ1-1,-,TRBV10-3,CAISDSGGGAEAFF,TGTGCCATCAGTGATTCCGGGGGAGGCGCTGAAGCTTTCTTT
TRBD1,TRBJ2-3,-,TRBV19,CASSVGLTGGMADTQYF,TGTGCCAGTAGTGTTGGTCTGACAGGGGGCATGGCAGATACGCAGTATTTT
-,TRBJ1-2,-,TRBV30,CAWGAPGRTGVAYGYTF,TGTGCCTGGGGGGCCCCGGGCCGTACAGGAGTGGCCTATGGCTACACCTTC
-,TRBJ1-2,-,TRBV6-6,CASSNLDGYTF,TGTGCCAGCAGTAACCTAGACGGCTACACCTTC
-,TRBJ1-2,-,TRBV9,CASSVAGSSDYGYTF,TGTGCCAGCAGCGTTGCGGGGTCGTCGGACTATGGCTACACCTTC
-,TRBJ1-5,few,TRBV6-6,CASSYRRSENQPQHF,TGTGCCAGCAGTTACCGCAGGTCTGAAAATCAGCCCCAGCATTTT
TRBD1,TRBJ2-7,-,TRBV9,CASSVAGQGFDEQYF,TGTGCCAGCAGCGTAGCAGGACAGGGGTTTGACGAGCAGTACTTC
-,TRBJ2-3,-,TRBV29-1,CSVEATGPSTDTQYF,TGCAGCGTTGAAGCGACAGGTCCTAGCACAGATACGCAGTATTTT
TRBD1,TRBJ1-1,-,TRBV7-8,CASSPSDRRTEAFF,TGTGCCAGCAGCCCCTCGGACAGGAGAACTGAAGCTTTCTTT
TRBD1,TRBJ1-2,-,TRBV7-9,CASSLGGGGGVNYGYTF,TGTGCCAGCAGCTTAGGTGGAGGGGGCGGTGTAAACTATGGCTACACCTTC
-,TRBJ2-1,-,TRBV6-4,CASSDTRESEQFF,TGTGCCAGCAGTGACACCAGGGAAAGTGAGCAGTTCTTC
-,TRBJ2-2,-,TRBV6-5,CAAGHPGQNTGELFF,TGTGCCGCCGGCCACCCGGGACAGAACACCGGGGAGCTGTTTTTT
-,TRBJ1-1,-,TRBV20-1,CSARLTGEAFF,TGCAGTGCTAGATTAACTGGTGAAGCTTTCTTT
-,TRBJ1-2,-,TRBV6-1,CASSEDHRDYGYTF,TGTGCCAGCAGTGAAGACCACCGCGACTATGGCTACACCTTC
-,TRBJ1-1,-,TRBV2,CASTRTNTEEAFF,TGTGCCAGCACCAGAACAAACACCGAAGAAGCTTTCTTT
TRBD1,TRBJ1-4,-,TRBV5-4,CASSSGQGAEEKLFF,TGTGCCAGCAGCTCGGGACAGGGGGCTGAAGAAAAACTGTTTTTT
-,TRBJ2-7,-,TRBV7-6,CASSTPAGGPTYEQYF,TGTGCCAGCAGCACTCCCGCCGGGGGTCCTACCTACGAGCAGTACTTC
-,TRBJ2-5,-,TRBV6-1,CASSEVSVGETQYF,TGTGCCAGCAGTGAGGTCTCGGTTGGAGAGACCCAGTACTTC
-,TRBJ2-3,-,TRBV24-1,CATSEPGLSTDTQYF,TGTGCCACCAGTGAGCCGGGACTGAGCACAGATACGCAGTATTTT
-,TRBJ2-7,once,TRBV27,CASSLSVQELYEQYF,TGTGCCAGCAGTTTATCGGTACAGGAGCTCTACGAGCAGTACTTC
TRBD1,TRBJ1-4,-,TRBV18,CASSPRQGSTANEKLFF,TGTGCCAGCTCACCAAGACAGGGGTCGACAGCTAATGAAAAACTGTTTTTT
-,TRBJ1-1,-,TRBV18,CASSPGEGATEAFF,TGTGCCAGCTCACCCGGGGAGGGTGCGACTGAAGCTTTCTTT
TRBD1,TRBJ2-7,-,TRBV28,CASSQGVYEQYF,TGTGCCAGCAGCCAGGGGGTCTACGAGCAGTACTTC
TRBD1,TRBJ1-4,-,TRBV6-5,CASSYDQGAGNEKLFF,TGTGCCAGCAGTTACGATCAGGGGGCCGGTAATGAAAAACTGTTTTTT
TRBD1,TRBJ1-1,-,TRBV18,CASSPGRPGQGAHTEAFF,TGTGCCAGCTCACCAGGCCGACCGGGACAGGGGGCACACACTGAAGCTTTCTTT
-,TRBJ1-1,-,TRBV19,CASRYDTEAFF,TGTGCCAGCAGGTACGACACTGAAGCTTTCTTT
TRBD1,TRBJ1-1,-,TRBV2,CASSDPYRGEAFF,TGTGCCAGCAGTGACCCTTACAGGGGAGAAGCTTTCTTT
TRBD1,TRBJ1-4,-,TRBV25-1,CASSDFDRVREKLFF,TGTGCCAGCAGTGACTTCGACAGGGTTAGGGAAAAACTGTTTTTT
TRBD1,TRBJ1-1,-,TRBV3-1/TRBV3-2,CASSPLGQGSGMNTEAFF,TGTGCCAGCAGCCCCCTCGGACAGGGGTCGGGGATGAACACTGAAGCTTTCTTT
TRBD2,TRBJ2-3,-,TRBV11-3,CASSPTRGGDTQYF,TGTGCCAGCAGCCCGACACGGGGGGGAGATACGCAGTATTTT
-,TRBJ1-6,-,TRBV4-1,CASSQEEPASPLHF,TGCGCCAGCAGCCAAGAGGAGCCGGCTTCACCCCTCCACTTT
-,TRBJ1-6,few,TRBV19,CASSVGGRSPLHF,TGTGCCAGTAGTGTCGGTGGGAGATCACCCCTCCACTTT
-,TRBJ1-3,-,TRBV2,CASSYTGSLISGNTIYF,TGTGCCAGCAGCTATACAGGGTCTCTGATCTCTGGAAACACCATATATTTT
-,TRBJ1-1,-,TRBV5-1,CASSPNRVETEAFF,TGCGCCAGCAGCCCAAACAGGGTAGAGACTGAAGCTTTCTTT
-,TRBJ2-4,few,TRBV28,CASRPTGKAKNIQYF,TGTGCCAGCAGGCCTACAGGGAAGGCCAAAAACATTCAGTACTTC
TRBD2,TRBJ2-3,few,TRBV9,CASSAGTSADTQYF,TGTGCCAGCAGCGCCGGGACTAGCGCAGATACGCAGTATTTT
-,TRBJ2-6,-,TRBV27,CASRGHGANVLTF,TGTGCCAGCAGGGGGCACGGGGCCAACGTCCTGACTTTC
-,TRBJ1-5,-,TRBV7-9,CASSLGQESNQPQHF,TGTGCCAGCAGCTTAGGCCAGGAAAGCAATCAGCCCCAGCATTTT
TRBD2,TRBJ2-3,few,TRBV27,CASSSLAGGNTDTQYF,TGTGCCAGCAGTTCGTTAGCGGGGGGAAACACAGATACGCAGTATTTT
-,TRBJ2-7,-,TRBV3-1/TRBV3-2,CASSQLGASHEQYF,TGTGCCAGCAGCCAACTAGGGGCTTCTCACGAGCAGTACTTC
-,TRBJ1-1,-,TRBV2,CASEGLGRTEAFF,TGTGCCAGCGAAGGACTAGGGAGAACTGAAGCTTTCTTT
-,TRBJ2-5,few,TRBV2,CASSAYRAETQYF,TGTGCCAGCAGTGCCTACAGGGCTGAGACCCAGTACTTC
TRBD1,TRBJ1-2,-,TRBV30,CAFDTGGRSNYGYTF,TGTGCCTTCGATACAGGGGGGAGGTCTAACTATGGCTACACCTTC
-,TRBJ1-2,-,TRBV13,CASSFLWAGMGGYTF,TGTGCCAGCAGCTTCCTTTGGGCAGGGATGGGCGGCTACACCTTC
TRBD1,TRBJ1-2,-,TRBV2,CASRWGPGGGYTF,TGTGCCAGCAGATGGGGGCCAGGGGGCGGCTACACCTTC
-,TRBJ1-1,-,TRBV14,CASSQDRWGRTLAFF,TGTGCCAGCAGCCAAGATAGGTGGGGCAGGACGTTGGCTTTCTTT
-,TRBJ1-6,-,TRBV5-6,CASSLALELLSPLHF,TGTGCCAGCAGCTTGGCCCTAGAGCTACTTTCACCCCTCCACTTT
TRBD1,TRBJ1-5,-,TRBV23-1,CASRRQGIYQPQHF,TGCGCCAGCAGGAGACAGGGGATCTATCAGCCCCAGCATTTT
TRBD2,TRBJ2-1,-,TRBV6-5,CASSDRGGSYNEQFF,TGTGCCAGCTCCGACCGGGGGGGCTCCTACAATGAGCAGTTCTTC